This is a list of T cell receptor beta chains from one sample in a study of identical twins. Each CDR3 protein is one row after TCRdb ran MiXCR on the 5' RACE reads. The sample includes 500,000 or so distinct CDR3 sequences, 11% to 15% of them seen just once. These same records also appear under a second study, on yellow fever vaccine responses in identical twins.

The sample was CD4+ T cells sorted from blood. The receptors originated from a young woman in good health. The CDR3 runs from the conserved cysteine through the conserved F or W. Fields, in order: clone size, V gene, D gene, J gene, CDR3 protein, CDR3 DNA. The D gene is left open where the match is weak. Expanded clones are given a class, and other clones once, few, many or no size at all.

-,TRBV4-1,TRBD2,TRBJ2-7,CASSQDSGLAGGQQYF,TGCGCCAGCAGCCAAGACTCGGGACTAGCGGGGGGTCAGCAGTACTTC
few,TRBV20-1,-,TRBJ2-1,CSPGRIQTGSYNEQFF,TGCAGTCCAGGAAGGATTCAAACGGGCTCCTACAATGAGCAGTTCTTC
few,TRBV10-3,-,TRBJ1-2,CAISIQLGNGYTF,TGTGCCATCAGTATTCAATTGGGGAATGGCTACACCTTC
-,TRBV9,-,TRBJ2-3,CASSVTLSSDTQYF,TGTGCCAGCAGCGTAACACTATCCTCCGATACGCAGTATTTT
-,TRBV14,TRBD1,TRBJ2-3,CASRPKDHRGPTDTQYF,TGTGCCAGCAGACCAAAGGACCACAGGGGGCCCACAGATACGCAGTATTTT
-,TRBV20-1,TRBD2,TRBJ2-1,CSARLLAGSYNEQFF,TGCAGTGCTCGACTCTTAGCGGGCTCCTACAATGAGCAGTTCTTC
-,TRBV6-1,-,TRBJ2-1,CASRGPDWPSYNEQFF,TGTGCCAGCAGGGGACCTGATTGGCCCTCCTACAATGAGCAGTTCTTC
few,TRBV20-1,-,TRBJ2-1,CSAMNWGEQFF,TGCAGTGCTATGAATTGGGGTGAGCAGTTCTTC
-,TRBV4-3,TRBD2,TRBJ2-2,CASSQVVRLAGGANTGELFF,TGCGCCAGCAGCCAAGTTGTGCGACTAGCGGGAGGGGCGAACACCGGGGAGCTGTTTTTT
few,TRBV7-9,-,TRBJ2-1,CASNKGPSSYNEQFF,TGTGCCAGCAATAAGGGACCGTCCTCCTACAATGAGCAGTTCTTC
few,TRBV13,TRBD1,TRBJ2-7,CASSPGTVNEQYF,TGTGCCAGCAGCCCCGGGACAGTTAACGAGCAGTACTTC